This T cell receptor beta chain is from a study of blood T cell repertoires in COVID-19. V lost 4 bases, J lost 7 bases, and 11 bases stayed unmatched. The V gene's germline CDR1 is SGHRS and CDR2 YFSETQ. The CDR3 is 16 amino acids. Data came from immunoSEQ multiplex PCR; TCRdb stores just in-frame clones and leaves some out. Of roughly 230,000 clones listed, approximately 80% are singletons. The sample comprised peripheral blood. This chain joins TRBV5-1 and TRBJ2-1; 10 bases fit TRBD2. This sequence was found in a man in his forties with acute or convalescent COVID-19. The CDR3 here is CASSRNLAGEGNEQFF. DNA of the CDR3: TGCGCCAGCAGCAGGAACCTAGCGGGAGAAGGAAATGAGCAGTTCTTC. Looking up the rest from reference TRBV5-1 and TRBJ2-1 gives the full variable domain: KAGVTQTPRYLIKTRGQQVTLSCSPISGHRSVSWYQQTPGQGLQFLFEYFSETQRNKGNFPGRFSGRQFSNSRSEMNVSTLELGDSALYLCASSRNLAGEGNEQFFGPGTRLTVL.